This is a list of T cell receptor beta chains from one sample in a study of T cells after yellow fever vaccination. TCRdb processed the 5' RACE reads anew with MiXCR; each CDR3 protein has one entry. The sample holds about 550,000 distinct CDR3 sequences, roughly 21% seen once. The sample in question was PBMCs, obtained 15 days after the yellow fever booster vaccination. These receptors originate from a man aged 30 to 45 who received the YFV17D yellow fever vaccine. CDR3s leave out the opening cysteine and the closing phenylalanine or tryptophan. A D gene is named only where the DNA matches it firmly. Only some rows state a clone size, as once, few, many or a class for expanded clones.

V gene	D gene	clone size	CDR3 protein
TRBV29-1	NA	NA	SAGEGGLSSEKLF
TRBV7-2	NA	NA	ASSLMGLIRETQY
TRBV12-3/TRBV12-4	TRBD2	NA	ASSDFSAGWRELF
TRBV28	NA	NA	ASSLGRGPYEQY
TRBV7-2	NA	NA	ASSPRTVTGNTIY
TRBV7-2	TRBD2	few	ASSSIAGGPVYEQY
TRBV30	TRBD2	few	AWSIPGLAGARF
TRBV20-1	TRBD2	NA	SAYELAGADTQY
TRBV11-1	TRBD2	few	ASSLALTSGPSSYEQY
TRBV12-3/TRBV12-4	TRBD1	few	ASSAGQGSSYEQY
TRBV28	TRBD2	NA	ASRNLAGPSGTQY
TRBV12-3/TRBV12-4	NA	once	ASSLKQKTGELF
TRBV12-3/TRBV12-4	NA	many	ASTQGETQY
TRBV27	NA	NA	ASSFIGDIQETQY
TRBV6-5	NA	NA	ASSYVLGLDNEQF
TRBV6-2/TRBV6-3	NA	few	ASSTFVGARQPQH
TRBV15	TRBD1	few	ATSSTGTGRYEQY
TRBV27	TRBD1	NA	ASSLAGQALHTDTQY
TRBV6-5	NA	NA	ASGQLNYGYT
TRBV6-1	NA	NA	ASSEQPLGETQY
TRBV27	NA	many	ASSPRTPYSGNTIY
TRBV6-2/TRBV6-3	NA	few	ASSYSRSGNNEQF
TRBV18	NA	NA	ASSPTGETETQY
TRBV11-1	TRBD1	NA	ASSLPPRTGGIIYNEQF
TRBV5-1	NA	NA	ASSTGVQETQY
TRBV30	NA	NA	AWNRDGNTEAF
TRBV6-2/TRBV6-3	NA	NA	ASSYAVNTGELF
TRBV5-5	TRBD2	few	ASSLLAGKETQY
TRBV4-3	TRBD1	few	ASSQEGWTGEFMNTEAF
TRBV7-9	TRBD1	NA	ASGPRGTGANVLT
TRBV5-1	TRBD1	NA	ASSSTTGGAGNEQF
TRBV12-3/TRBV12-4	TRBD1	few	ASIGTGYTGELF
TRBV5-1	NA	NA	ASSFTSPGLYNEQF
TRBV5-1	NA	NA	ASSLDPASDTQY
TRBV27	NA	NA	ASSLFPGRGYTEAF
TRBV7-9	NA	few	ASSHGLQETQY
TRBV20-1	NA	NA	SVQRAGSPYEQY